These 32 T cell receptor beta chains came from one sample sequenced in a study of blood T cell repertoires in COVID-19. Repertoires were generated with immunoSEQ multiplex PCR, while TCRdb's copy carries only in-frame clones and drops some. The data hold approximately 200,000 clones, with roughly 82% observed a single time. Material for sequencing was PBMCs or T cells enriched from blood (not recorded which). These receptors were collected from a woman aged 25 to 39 who had recovered from COVID-19.

CDR3 in amino acids: CASSYSGGLAKNIQYF. DNA for the CDR3: TGTGCCAGCAGTTATAGCGGGGGATTAGCCAAAAACATTCAGTACTTC. V and J are TRBV6-5 and TRBJ2-4; TRBD2 matches at 9 bases. The J segment lost 0 bases and the V segment lost 3 bases, leaving 3 bases of the junction unmatched. Germline lookup yields CDR1 MNHEY and CDR2 SVGAGI. The CDR3 is made up of 16 amino acids.

The chain combines TRBV5-5 with TRBJ1-4; D remains unclear. CDR1 is SGHKS and CDR2 is YYEKEE in the germline V gene (reference sequence). V lost 5 bases and J 5 bases, leaving 4 bases between the germline ends. The CDR3 spans 11 residues. CDR3 sequence: CASSTNEKLFF. The CDR3 nucleotides are TGTGCCAGCAGTACAAATGAAAAACTGTTTTTT.

The chain recombines TRBV11-2 with TRBJ2-7; 11 nucleotides align to TRBD2. The V gene end was trimmed by 4 bases and the J gene end by 3 bases; junction bases not matched to a gene: 8. The CDR3 extends over 16 amino acids. CDR1 SGHAT and CDR2 FQNNGV come from the germline V gene. Here the CDR3 DNA reads TGTGCCAGCAGCTACATAGGGACTAGCGGACGCTACGAGCAGTACTTC. As protein: CASSYIGTSGRYEQYF.

The rearrangement uses TRBV2 and TRBJ2-3; perhaps TRBD1 as D (6 bases). The CDR3 has 17 residues. Germline CDR1 and CDR2: SNHLY and FYNNEI. V was clipped by 8 bases and J by 0 bases, with 21 bases between them. The CDR3 DNA reads TGTGCCAGCCCCAATTATCCCAGAGGGGGAAGCACAGATACGCAGTATTTT. Translation gives CASPNYPRGGSTDTQYF.

This clone was seen only once. V is TRBV7-2 and J is TRBJ2-1; tentative D call: TRBD2 (5 bases). Germline V gene lookup returns CDR1 SGHTA and CDR2 FQGNSA. The V and J ends lost 5 bases and 1 base respectively, with 12 bases between them. The CDR3 is 15 residues long. The CDR3 DNA is TGTGCCAGCAGCCCGGGATGGGAATCCTACAATGAGCAGTTCTTC. Its protein product is CASSPGWESYNEQFF. Drawing the rest from reference TRBV7-2 and TRBJ2-1, the complete variable domain is GAGVSQSPSNKVTEKGKDVELRCDPISGHTALYWYRQSLGQGLEFLIYFQGNSAPDKSGLPSDRFSAERTGGSVSTLTIQRTQQEDSAVYLCASSPGWESYNEQFFGPGTRLTVL.

This clone was counted once. The chain employs TRBV7-2 and TRBJ2-1; TRBD2 is a possible D gene (6 bases). This CDR3 has 15 amino acids. Germline-derived CDR1 and CDR2 are SGHTA and FQGNSA. The V end was cut by 5 bases, the J end by 9 bases, with 20 bases between. CDR3: CASSPNWRGLSEQFF. DNA of the CDR3: TGTGCCAGCAGCCCTAACTGGAGGGGTTTGAGTGAGCAGTTCTTC.

V is TRBV9 and J is TRBJ1-4; perhaps TRBD1 as D (5 bases). Germline values: CDR1 SGDLS, CDR2 YYNGEE. The CDR3 contains 14 residues. Trimming took off 4 bases at V and 6 bases at J, with 13 bases between the two ends. CDR3 DNA: TGTGCCAGCAGCTTCCGGGGGGTTTATGAAAAACTGTTTTTT. Amino acids: CASSFRGVYEKLFF.

The chain is built from TRBV24-1 and TRBJ2-7; 8 nucleotides line up with TRBD1. Germline CDR1 and CDR2: KGHDR and SFDVKD. The CDR3 is 11 amino acids. The V segment lost 11 bases and the J segment 6 bases; nucleotides outside the gene matches: 5. The CDR3 sequence is CASGQGGEQYF. In DNA form, the CDR3 reads TGTGCCAGCGGACAGGGTGGCGAGCAGTACTTC.

The chain links TRBV5-1 to TRBJ1-1; D is uncertain. V shed 0 bases and J shed 1 base, with 10 bases lying between them. CDR1 is SGHRS, CDR2 YFSETQ, per germline. This CDR3 region has 15 residues. The CDR3 sequence: CASSLVGRENTEAFF. DNA for the CDR3: TGCGCCAGCAGCTTGGTTGGACGGGAGAACACTGAAGCTTTCTTT.

This sequence joins TRBV4-2 and TRBJ2-5; 9 bases match TRBD2. Germline V gene lookup returns CDR1 LGHNA and CDR2 YNFKEQ. Trimming cost V 0 bases and J 5 bases; bases outside gene matches: 10. This CDR3 is 17 amino acids long. CDR3 sequence: CASSQDLAGGPRETQYF. The CDR3 bases are TGTGCCAGCAGCCAAGATCTGGCGGGAGGGCCGCGGGAGACCCAGTACTTC.

The chain is built from TRBV9 and TRBJ2-4, with D maybe TRBD2 (5 bases). The germline gives CDR1 SGDLS, CDR2 YYNGEE. The CDR3 totals 18 residues. V lost 1 base, J lost 0 bases, and 17 bases lay in between. The CDR3: CASSVSFSGGGAKNIQYF. In DNA form, the CDR3 reads TGTGCCAGCAGCGTAAGCTTCAGCGGAGGTGGAGCCAAAAACATTCAGTACTTC.

The CDR3 DNA is TGTGCCAGCAGTGAATGGGACTTTAGGAGCTCCTATAATTCACCCCTCCACTTT. As protein: CASSEWDFRSSYNSPLHF. The rearrangement joins TRBV6-1 to TRBJ1-6, with D perhaps TRBD1 (5 bases). The germline CDR1 and CDR2 sequences are MNHNS and SASEGT. Trimming cost V 2 bases and J 0 bases, with 14 bases left between them. The CDR3 loop spans 18 amino acids.

The rearrangement links TRBV14 to TRBJ1-1; 7 nucleotides agree with TRBD1. Trimming took 2 bases from V and 1 from J; bases not matched to a gene: 10. In germline, CDR1 is SGHDN, CDR2 FVKESK. The CDR3 length is 17 residues. The CDR3 is CASSQLKIYRGNTEAFF. The CDR3 DNA reads as TGTGCCAGCAGCCAATTAAAGATATACAGGGGGAACACTGAAGCTTTCTTT.

The chain uses TRBV9 and TRBJ2-2, with 14 bases that match TRBD2. Germline lookup yields CDR1 SGDLS and CDR2 YYNGEE. V shed 2 bases, J shed 6 bases, and the junction held 12 bases outside the gene matches. This CDR3 comprises 19 residues. The CDR3 is CASSVGRLRLAGGAGELFF. The CDR3 region has the DNA TGTGCCAGCAGCGTTGGTCGGTTGAGACTAGCGGGAGGGGCCGGGGAGCTGTTTTTT.

The V gene is TRBV2, the J gene TRBJ2-7, with TRBD1 matching over 8 bases. Germline CDR1 and CDR2: SNHLY and FYNNEI. The V segment lost 5 bases and the J segment 3 bases; nucleotides outside the gene matches: 21. This CDR3 contains 19 residues. The CDR3 here is CASSQTGAKSELPNYEQYF. CDR3 DNA sequence: TGTGCCAGCAGTCAGACAGGGGCCAAAAGCGAGTTACCCAACTACGAGCAGTACTTC.

This sequence joins TRBV4-1 and TRBJ1-5; 9 nucleotides agree with TRBD1. Germline lookup yields CDR1 MGHRA and CDR2 YSYEKL. This CDR3 comprises 22 residues. Trimming took 1 base from V and 4 from J; bases not matched to a gene: 23. The CDR3 DNA sequence: TGCGCCAGCAGCCAAGTCCTTAATCCGGGGACAGGGCTTTTTGTTGGGAATCAGCCCCAGCATTTT. This translates into CASSQVLNPGTGLFVGNQPQHF.

This chain joins TRBV27 and TRBJ1-1, with 8 positions matching TRBD1. The CDR3 runs 14 residues. Germline trimming cut 7 bases from V and 5 bases from J; bases unmatched to any gene: 9. Germline V gives CDR1 MNHEY, CDR2 SMNVEV (reference sequence). The DNA of the CDR3 is TGTGCCAGCAAACTACAGGGGGAAGGGACTGAAGCTTTCTTT. This encodes CASKLQGEGTEAFF.

The chain links TRBV5-5 to TRBJ1-5, with D tentatively TRBD1 (5 bases). The CDR3 totals 17 residues. Germline CDR1 reads SGHKS; CDR2 reads YYEKEE (reference sequence). V was clipped by 2 bases and J by 1 base, with 16 bases between them. DNA for the CDR3: TGTGCCAGCAGCTTTGGGGCGACGGGAGGGAGCAATCAGCCCCAGCATTTT. Amino acid sequence: CASSFGATGGSNQPQHF.

The sample holds a few counts of this clone. The rearrangement uses TRBV19 and TRBJ1-2; the match to TRBD1 covers 8 bases. CDR1 is LNHDA and CDR2 is SQIVND in the germline V gene (reference sequence). The CDR3 covers 15 residues. Germline trimming cut 8 bases from V and 6 bases from J; bases unmatched to any gene: 14. This CDR3 reads CASHIGQGAFDGYTF. Written as DNA, the CDR3 is TGTGCCAGTCATATCGGCCAGGGGGCGTTTGATGGCTACACCTTC.

The chain employs TRBV12-3 or TRBV12-4 and TRBJ2-1; D unresolved. The CDR3 is made up of 13 amino acids. V shed 1 base and J shed 5 bases, with 6 bases lying between them. The CDR3 loop reads CASSLGVHNEQFF. CDR3 DNA sequence: TGTGCCAGCAGTTTAGGAGTCCACAATGAGCAGTTCTTC.

This clone was counted a single time. The chain has TRBV7-2 and TRBJ1-2; D unclear. The V gene lost 5 bases and the J gene lost 4 bases, with 11 bases spanning the gap. Germline CDR1 and CDR2: SGHTA and FQGNSA. The CDR3 has 13 residues. For the CDR3, the DNA is TGTGCCAGCAGCGCCGATTTCAGCTATGGCTACACCTTC. Translation: CASSADFSYGYTF.

This clone was detected only once. As DNA, the CDR3 is TGTGCCAGCAGTTTTACTACAGGGGGCGATACCTCCTACGAGCAGTACTTC. Residues: CASSFTTGGDTSYEQYF. The chain couples TRBV27 to TRBJ2-7; 9 bases map to TRBD1. CDR1 is MNHEY and CDR2 is SMNVEV in the germline V gene (reference sequence). This CDR3 has 17 residues. Unmatched junction bases numbered 9, after V lost 3 bases and J lost 0 bases.

The chain couples TRBV27 to TRBJ2-1; 8 bases map to TRBD1. Trimming removed 3 bases from V and 15 bases from J; junction bases left unmatched: 13. CDR3 size: 14 residues. Per germline, CDR1 MNHEY and CDR2 SMNVEV (reference sequence). The CDR3 sequence is CASSLKSGTGRMFF. The CDR3 DNA reads TGTGCCAGCAGTTTGAAGTCCGGGACAGGTCGAATGTTCTTC.

The chain joins TRBV5-1 to TRBJ1-2, with D perhaps TRBD1 (6 bases). CDR3 length: 15 amino acids. The ends were cut back, 3 bases at V and 0 bases at J, with 12 bases in the middle. Germline V gives CDR1 SGHRS, CDR2 YFSETQ. The CDR3 nucleotides read TGCGCCAGCAGCTCGAAGGGGACATCTAACTATGGCTACACCTTC. Residues: CASSSKGTSNYGYTF.

This clone came up once. The chain recombines TRBV9 with TRBJ2-1; 7 bases map to TRBD1. The CDR3 spans 14 residues. V was pared by 3 bases and J by 9 bases, with 9 bases of the junction left unmatched. Germline V gives CDR1 SGDLS, CDR2 YYNGEE. CDR3 protein: CASSASTGSTEQFF. The DNA for the CDR3 is TGTGCCAGCAGCGCCTCGACAGGGAGTACTGAGCAGTTCTTC.

The chain employs TRBV29-1 and TRBJ2-5, with unresolved D. CDR1 is SQVTM, CDR2 ANQGSEA, per germline. V lost 3 bases and J 2 bases, leaving 13 bases between the germline ends. The CDR3 loop spans 14 amino acids. The chain's CDR3 is CSVDAFASQETQYF. The CDR3 DNA reads as TGCAGCGTTGATGCGTTTGCTTCACAAGAGACCCAGTACTTC. The full variable domain, with the rest looked up from reference TRBV29-1 and TRBJ2-5, is SAVISQKPSRDICQRGTSLTIQCQVDSQVTMMFWYRQQPGQSLTLIATANQGSEATYESGFVIDKFPISRPNLTFSTLTVSNMSPEDSSIYLCSVDAFASQETQYFGPGTRLLVL.

The chain combines TRBV7-9 with TRBJ2-7; TRBD2 is a possible D gene (5 bases). The germline V and J ends were trimmed by 3 bases and 0 bases, with 6 bases remaining between them. The CDR3 totals 13 residues. Germline CDR1 reads SEHNR; CDR2 reads FQNEAQ (reference sequence). This CDR3 reads CASSFTSSYEQYF. DNA of the CDR3: TGTGCCAGCAGCTTTACTAGCTCCTACGAGCAGTACTTC.

This rearrangement joins TRBV30 to TRBJ2-1; 12 bases agree with TRBD2. This CDR3 spans 16 amino acids. Trimming removed 0 bases from V and 7 bases from J; junction bases left unmatched: 7. Looked up from germline, CDR1 is GTSNPN and CDR2 is SVGIG (reference sequence). CDR3 nucleotides: TGTGCCTGGAGTGTAGGCCTAGCGGGGGGGGAAAATGAGCAGTTCTTC. It is translated as CAWSVGLAGGENEQFF.

The V call is TRBV3-1 (or the pseudogene TRBV3-2), the J call TRBJ2-5, with D perhaps matching TRBD2 (5 bases). This CDR3 is built from 13 residues. Trimming left V 8 bases short and J 2 bases short, with 12 bases between. Germline CDR1 LGHDT, CDR2 YNNKEL (reference sequence). CDR3 amino acids: CASGMRVQETQYF. CDR3 DNA sequence: TGTGCCAGCGGCATGAGGGTACAAGAGACCCAGTACTTC.

V gene TRBV5-4 combines with J gene TRBJ1-5; 9 positions agree with TRBD1. Germline CDR1 is SGHNT and CDR2 is YYREEE (reference sequence). V shed 2 bases, J shed 3 bases, and the junction held 6 bases outside the gene matches. The CDR3 is made up of 16 amino acids. CDR3 sequence (DNA): TGTGCCAGCAGCTTTAAGGGACAGGGTTACAATCAGCCCCAGCATTTT. Protein sequence: CASSFKGQGYNQPQHF.

V is TRBV24-1 and J is TRBJ2-7; 7 positions match TRBD1. V shed 1 base and J 4 bases; nucleotides not matched to a gene: 12. CDR1 is KGHDR, CDR2 SFDVKD, per germline. This CDR3 contains 17 residues. Written as DNA, the CDR3 is TGTGCCACCAGTGATTTAGTTCCCGGGACAGCGATATACGAGCAGTACTTC. This encodes CATSDLVPGTAIYEQYF.

The CDR3 sequence is CASSFSTGSTDTQYF. CDR3 bases: TGTGCCAGCAGTTTTAGTACAGGGAGCACAGATACGCAGTATTTT. The chain couples TRBV28 to TRBJ2-3; TRBD1 might be the D (6 bases). Germline V gene lookup returns CDR1 MDHEN and CDR2 SYDVKM. V was pared by 3 bases and J by 0 bases, with 10 bases between. This CDR3 comprises 15 residues. Filled out from reference TRBV28 and TRBJ2-3, the complete variable domain reads DVKVTQSSRYLVKRTGEKVFLECVQDMDHENMFWYRQDPGLGLRLIYFSYDVKMKEKGDIPEGYSVSREKKERFSLILESASTNQTSMYLCASSFSTGSTDTQYFGPGTRLTVL.